Sequencing of this T cell receptor beta chain was carried out in a study of cytomegalovirus exposure and HLA in healthy donors. General study points: In a later analysis, across HLA loci, associated TCR counts were highest for DRB1, lowest for HLA-C.

The CDR3 length is 12 residues. The germline gives CDR1 WSHSY, CDR2 SAAADI. Trimming shortened V by 6 bases and J by 3 bases, and 8 bases separated the two germline ends. A word on this clone: Its cognate antigen is unknown.

The PCR made use of 60 Vbeta and 13 Jbeta primers. Using immunoSEQ multiplex PCR, the repertoire was profiled, and TCRdb retains in-frame clones only, with some absent. The sample includes about 58,000 clones. The source of this sequence is a woman aged 18-35 years in good health and CMV-seronegative. Sequenced: PBMCs. The chain joins TRBV10-2 to TRBJ1-2; D gene unclear. The CDR3 reads CASRDGDYGYTF. CDR3 bases: TGCGCCAGCAGGGACGGGGACTATGGCTACACCTTC.